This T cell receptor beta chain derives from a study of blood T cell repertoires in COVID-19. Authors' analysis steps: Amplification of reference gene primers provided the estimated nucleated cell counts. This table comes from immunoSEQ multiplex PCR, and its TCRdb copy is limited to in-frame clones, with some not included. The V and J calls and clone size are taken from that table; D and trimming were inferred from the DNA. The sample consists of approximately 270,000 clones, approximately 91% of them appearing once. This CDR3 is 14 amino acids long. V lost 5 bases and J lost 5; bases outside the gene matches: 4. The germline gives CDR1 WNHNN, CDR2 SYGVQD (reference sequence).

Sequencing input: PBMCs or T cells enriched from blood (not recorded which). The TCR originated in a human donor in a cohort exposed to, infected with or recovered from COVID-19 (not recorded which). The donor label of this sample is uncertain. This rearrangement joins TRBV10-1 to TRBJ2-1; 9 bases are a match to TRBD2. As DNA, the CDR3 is TGCGCCAGCAGTCGGCGGGGGGGAGACAATGAGCAGTTCTTC. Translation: CASSRRGGDNEQFF.